A single sample gave rise to the 31 T cell receptor beta chains below, sequenced in a study of shared T cell receptors in the human thymus. Data came from immunoSEQ multiplex PCR; TCRdb stores just in-frame clones and leaves some out. The sample has 700,000 or so clones, approximately 85% seen once. The sample also formed part of further work on human thymus T cells.

Sequencing was done on a sample of thymocytes. The origin of the receptors is a girl under two years old with a congenital heart defect.

V usage is TRBV7-9 and J usage is TRBJ1-3; maybe TRBD1 (5 bases). Germline V gene sequence: CDR1 SEHNR, CDR2 FQNEAQ (reference sequence). V was trimmed by 9 bases and J by 8 bases, leaving 26 bases between them. This CDR3 comprises 16 residues. CDR3 loop: CASGFTGEMSGDTIYF. DNA for the CDR3: TGTGCCAGTGGATTCACAGGAGAAATGTCGGGGGACACCATATATTTT.

The rearrangement joins TRBV13 to TRBJ2-7; 11 bases are a match to TRBD1. This CDR3 spans 15 amino acids. The ends lost 2 bases at V and 4 bases at J; junction bases unmatched: 4. Germline V gene sequence: CDR1 PRHDT, CDR2 FYEKMQ (reference sequence). CDR3 DNA sequence: TGTGCCAGCAGCTTAATGCGGGACAGGGGGTACGAGCAGTACTTC. This codes for CASSLMRDRGYEQYF.

The V and J genes are TRBV7-9 and TRBJ1-6, with 9 bases matching TRBD1. The CDR3 totals 19 residues. Germline V CDR1 and CDR2: SEHNR, FQNEAQ (reference sequence). The V gene end was trimmed by 1 base and the J gene end by 0 bases; junction bases not matched to a gene: 7. The CDR3 loop reads CASSLGDGTGSSYNSPLHF. CDR3 bases: TGTGCCAGCAGCTTAGGAGACGGGACAGGGAGCTCCTATAATTCACCCCTCCACTTT.

The rearrangement links TRBV2 to TRBJ2-4; the match to TRBD1 covers 7 bases. The CDR3 spans 15 residues. Germline values: CDR1 SNHLY, CDR2 FYNNEI. Trimming at V came to 10 bases and at J to 8 bases, leaving 17 bases not matched to a gene. Here the CDR3 DNA reads TGTGCCACCAACTACACTCCGACAGGGTCGGACATTCAGTACTTC. Its translation: CATNYTPTGSDIQYF.

The chain links TRBV5-1 to TRBJ1-4; D is undetermined. Germline V gene sequence: CDR1 SGHRS, CDR2 YFSETQ. The V end lost 5 bases, the J end lost 4 bases, and 15 bases lay between the germline ends. The CDR3 has 15 residues. The chain's CDR3 is CASSLGGRGNEKLFF. In DNA form, the CDR3 reads TGCGCCAGCAGTTTAGGAGGTCGGGGTAATGAAAAACTGTTTTTT.

V and J are TRBV5-5 and TRBJ1-2, with unresolved D. In germline, CDR1 is SGHKS, CDR2 YYEKEE (reference sequence). The V and J ends lost 1 base and 10 bases respectively, with 14 bases between them. CDR3 length: 13 amino acids. The CDR3 region is CASSLTLGDYYTF. The CDR3 DNA is TGTGCCAGCAGCTTGACCCTGGGAGATTACTACACCTTC.

The V call is TRBV7-9, the J call TRBJ1-5; 7 bases agree with TRBD1. With V trimmed by 0 bases and J by 2 bases, 4 bases remained unmatched. Per the germline V gene, CDR1 is SEHNR and CDR2 is FQNEAQ (reference sequence). The CDR3 is 16 amino acids. The CDR3 is CASSLAGQGGNQPQHF. CDR3 in DNA: TGTGCCAGCAGCTTAGCGGGTCAGGGGGGCAATCAGCCCCAGCATTTT.

V and J are TRBV11-2 and TRBJ2-7; 10 bases match TRBD1. Looked up from germline, CDR1 is SGHAT and CDR2 is FQNNGV. CDR3 size: 15 residues. V lost 4 bases, J lost 2 bases, and 5 bases stayed unmatched. The CDR3 spells CASSSLTGGTYEQYF. CDR3 DNA: TGTGCCAGCAGCTCACTGACAGGGGGCACCTACGAGCAGTACTTC.

The chain links TRBV27 to TRBJ2-7, with a tentative D call TRBD1 (6 bases). Trimming took 4 bases from V and 0 from J, leaving 13 bases between them. CDR1 and CDR2 from the germline V gene are MNHEY and SMNVEV (reference sequence). This CDR3 spans 15 amino acids. CDR3 sequence: CASSCGTGSSYEQYF. For the CDR3, the DNA is TGTGCCAGCAGTTGTGGTACAGGGAGCTCCTACGAGCAGTACTTC.

This clone was seen a few times. The genes are TRBV20-1 and TRBJ1-6, with 8 bases matching TRBD1. Germline values: CDR1 DFQATT, CDR2 SNEGSKA (reference sequence). The V segment lost 6 bases and the J segment 14 bases; nucleotides outside the gene matches: 6. The CDR3 runs to 11 residues. The CDR3 protein is CSAPQGASLHF. CDR3 nucleotides: TGCAGTGCCCCGCAGGGGGCGTCCCTCCACTTT.

This chain uses TRBV29-1 with TRBJ2-3, with 12 bases fitting TRBD2. Germline trimming cut 5 bases from V and 9 bases from J; bases unmatched to any gene: 6. The CDR3 consists of 13 residues. Germline CDR1 reads SQVTM; CDR2 reads ANQGSEA. CDR3 amino acids: CSVTRLAGETQYF. The CDR3 DNA is TGCAGCGTTACGAGACTAGCGGGGGAGACGCAGTATTTT.

The gene calls are TRBV10-3 and TRBJ1-1, with 7 bases identical to TRBD1. The CDR3 contains 15 residues. Germline V gene lookup returns CDR1 ENHRY and CDR2 SYGVKD. V shed 6 bases and J 0 bases; nucleotides not matched to a gene: 7. The CDR3 region has the DNA TGTGCCATCAGCTGGACAGGATCCATGAACACTGAAGCTTTCTTT. Translating it yields CAISWTGSMNTEAFF.

This clone has only a few counts. This sequence joins TRBV5-6 and TRBJ1-2, with D unclear. In germline, CDR1 is SGHDT, CDR2 YYEEEE. Trimming left V 10 bases short and J 7 bases short, with 5 bases between. The CDR3 has 8 amino acids. CDR3 residues: CASGGYTF. The CDR3 nucleotides are TGTGCCTCCGGTGGCTACACCTTC.

This clone has just a few counts. This rearrangement joins TRBV13 to TRBJ2-3, with 9 positions matching TRBD2. This CDR3 contains 16 residues. Unmatched junction bases numbered 6, after V lost 5 bases and J lost 0 bases. The germline V gene has CDR1 PRHDT and CDR2 FYEKMQ (reference sequence). Here the CDR3 DNA reads TGTGCCAGCAGCCCGCGGGGGGGTATTAGCACAGATACGCAGTATTTT. Translation gives CASSPRGGISTDTQYF. Supplemented by reference TRBV13 and TRBJ2-3, the full variable domain reads AAGVIQSPRHLIKEKRETATLKCYPIPRHDTVYWYQQGPGQDPQFLISFYEKMQSDKGSIPDRFSAQQFSDYHSELNMSSLELGDSALYFCASSPRGGISTDTQYFGPGTRLTVL.

The genes are TRBV4-1 and TRBJ1-5; D may be TRBD1 (6 bases). The V and J ends lost 4 bases and 0 bases respectively, with 16 bases between them. Germline CDR1 MGHRA, CDR2 YSYEKL. The CDR3 totals 17 residues. The CDR3 DNA reads TGCGCCAGCAGCCGCTACTTGGGACACCATAGCAATCAGCCCCAGCATTTT. It codes for CASSRYLGHHSNQPQHF.

The sample holds a few counts of this clone. J is TRBJ2-3 and V is TRBV29-1, with TRBD1 identical over 8 bases. Germline CDR1 reads SQVTM; CDR2 reads ANQGSEA. The V and J ends lost 4 bases and 3 bases, in that order; junction bases with no gene match: 9. The CDR3 contains 15 residues. CDR3 DNA sequence: TGCAGCGTTGTCCGGGACAGGCGACTAACAGATACGCAGTATTTT. It is translated as CSVVRDRRLTDTQYF.

The rearrangement joins TRBV30 to TRBJ2-1, with D maybe TRBD1 (6 bases). Trimming cost V 8 bases and J 10 bases, with 18 bases left between them. The CDR3 totals 12 residues. Germline lookup yields CDR1 GTSNPN and CDR2 SVGIG (reference sequence). The CDR3 nucleotides read TGTGCCCGCCGCCCCCCACAGGGCGAGCAGTTCTTC. It translates to CARRPPQGEQFF.

This clone was seen a handful of times. The V call is TRBV19, the J call TRBJ2-7; perhaps TRBD1 as D (6 bases). Between the trimmed V and J ends, which lost 0 bases and 3 bases, there was a span of 12 bases. The CDR3 sequence is 15 residues long. Germline loops: CDR1 LNHDA, CDR2 SQIVND (reference sequence). The CDR3 nucleotides read TGTGCCAGTAGTATAGAACCCGGGACACTCTACGAGCAGTACTTC. This sequence encodes CASSIEPGTLYEQYF. The full variable domain, in which reference TRBV19 and TRBJ2-7 provide the parts outside the CDR3, is DGGITQSPKYLFRKEGQNVTLSCEQNLNHDAMYWYRQDPGQGLRLIYYSQIVNDFQKGDIAEGYSVSREKKESFPLTVTSAQKNPTAFYLCASSIEPGTLYEQYFGPGTRLTVT.

The gene calls are TRBV6-1 and TRBJ2-7, with D hard to call. V lost 1 base, J lost 4 bases, and 8 bases lay in between. Germline assignment: CDR1 MNHNS and CDR2 SASEGT. This CDR3 comprises 13 residues. This CDR3 reads CASSEVVRYEQYF. CDR3 DNA: TGTGCCAGCAGTGAAGTAGTAAGATACGAGCAGTACTTC.

The chain recombines TRBV28 with TRBJ2-5; TRBD1 matches at 9 bases. The CDR3 consists of 15 residues. J lost 5 bases, V lost 6 bases, and 10 bases had no gene match. Germline-derived CDR1 and CDR2 are MDHEN and SYDVKM. The CDR3 region has the DNA TGTGCCAGCAGCCCCCGGGACAGGGCGTGGGAGACCCAGTACTTC. Its translation: CASSPRDRAWETQYF.

The rearrangement joins TRBV2 to TRBJ2-7; a weak D match, TRBD1 (6 bases). Germline values: CDR1 SNHLY, CDR2 FYNNEI. The CDR3 is made up of 18 amino acids. Trimming cost V 8 bases and J 3 bases, with 29 bases left between them. In DNA, the CDR3 is TGTGCCAGCGGAAAAGACAGGTTGCCCCCTGATCTTCACTACGAGCAGTACTTC. This codes for CASGKDRLPPDLHYEQYF.

The rearrangement links TRBV6-5 to TRBJ1-1; 8 positions match TRBD1. The germline V gene encodes CDR1 MNHEY and CDR2 SVGAGI. CDR3 length: 14 residues. V lost 6 bases, J lost 6 bases, and 9 bases stayed unmatched. The DNA of the CDR3 is TGTGCCAGCAGCTACGACAGGGGACTTCCTGAAGCTTTCTTT. The encoded protein is CASSYDRGLPEAFF.

This chain links TRBV7-2 with TRBJ2-7; D ambiguous. Germline CDR1 reads SGHTA; CDR2 reads FQGNSA. The germline V and J ends were trimmed by 5 bases and 6 bases, with 8 bases remaining between them. This CDR3 is built from 11 residues. The CDR3 is CASSRRGEQYF. CDR3 DNA: TGTGCCAGCAGCCGCCGAGGCGAGCAGTACTTC.

The chain carries TRBV27 and TRBJ1-2, with 10 bases identical to TRBD1. The CDR3 is made up of 13 amino acids. The germline V gene encodes CDR1 MNHEY and CDR2 SMNVEV (reference sequence). V lost 2 bases to trimming and J lost 8 bases; unmatched junction nucleotides: 2. The CDR3 DNA is TGTGCCAGCAGTTTAGGGACAGGGGCCGGCTACACCTTC. It specifies CASSLGTGAGYTF.

The V call is TRBV2, the J call TRBJ2-1; 10 nucleotides match TRBD2. J lost 0 bases, V lost 0 bases, and 11 bases had no gene match. From germline, CDR1 is SNHLY and CDR2 FYNNEI. CDR3 length: 20 amino acids. CDR3 region: CASSEAVGLALRSSYNEQFF. As DNA, the CDR3 is TGTGCCAGCAGTGAAGCGGTGGGACTAGCGCTGCGCAGCTCCTACAATGAGCAGTTCTTC. The variable domain in full, completed from reference TRBV2 and TRBJ2-1, reads EPEVTQTPSHQVTQMGQEVILRCVPISNHLYFYWYRQILGQKVEFLVSFYNNEISEKSEIFDDQFSVERPDGSNFTLKIRSTKLEDSAMYFCASSEAVGLALRSSYNEQFFGPGTRLTVL.

V usage is TRBV29-1 and J usage is TRBJ1-1; 7 bases are a match to TRBD1. The ends lost 5 bases at V and 0 bases at J; junction bases unmatched: 9. Germline CDR1 SQVTM, CDR2 ANQGSEA. The length of the CDR3 is 15 residues. This CDR3 is CSVLTRTGVNTEAFF. As DNA, the CDR3 is TGCAGCGTTCTGACACGGACAGGCGTGAACACTGAAGCTTTCTTT. The full variable domain, in which reference TRBV29-1 and TRBJ1-1 provide the parts outside the CDR3, is SAVISQKPSRDICQRGTSLTIQCQVDSQVTMMFWYRQQPGQSLTLIATANQGSEATYESGFVIDKFPISRPNLTFSTLTVSNMSPEDSSIYLCSVLTRTGVNTEAFFGQGTRLTVV.

The chain employs TRBV7-9 and TRBJ1-1; 10 bases are shared with TRBD1. CDR3 size: 14 residues. Germline CDR1 SEHNR, CDR2 FQNEAQ (reference sequence). J was trimmed by 4 bases and V by 3 bases; bases with no gene match: 2. CDR3: CASSLDRGSTEAFF. The CDR3 nucleotides are TGTGCCAGCAGCTTGGACAGGGGGAGCACTGAAGCTTTCTTT.

V is TRBV4-1 and J is TRBJ1-1; D gene uncertain. The CDR3 spans 13 residues. The ends were cut back, 0 bases at V and 9 bases at J, with 11 bases in the middle. CDR1 MGHRA and CDR2 YSYEKL come from the germline V gene. CDR3 sequence (DNA): TGCGCCAGCAGCCAAGATTCGGTGCTTCAAGCTTTCTTT. Amino acids: CASSQDSVLQAFF.

This clone appeared a single time. The rearrangement links TRBV5-1 to TRBJ2-7; 11 nucleotides match TRBD1. The length of the CDR3 is 15 residues. J gave up 5 bases and V 0 bases, and 4 bases lay outside the gene matches. Germline V gene data show CDR1 as SGHRS and CDR2 as YFSETQ. The CDR3 nucleotides are TGCGCCAGCAGCTTGGGCCGGACAGGGGGCCACGAGCAGTACTTC. This sequence encodes CASSLGRTGGHEQYF.

The gene calls are TRBV9 and TRBJ2-2, with 11 bases identical to TRBD1. The germline V gene has CDR1 SGDLS and CDR2 YYNGEE. The V segment lost 2 bases and the J segment 5 bases; nucleotides outside the gene matches: 5. The CDR3 covers 16 residues. The CDR3 here is CASSVPGQGETGELFF. For the CDR3, the DNA is TGTGCCAGCAGCGTCCCGGGACAGGGGGAGACCGGGGAGCTGTTTTTT.

V is TRBV5-1 and J is TRBJ1-5, with a possible D match to TRBD1 (5 bases). V was trimmed by 0 bases and J by 0 bases, leaving 19 bases between them. Germline CDR1 SGHRS, CDR2 YFSETQ. The CDR3 length is 19 residues. The CDR3 DNA reads TGCGCCAGCAGCTTGGTGGGAGGGGCCCGCCCTTATAGCAATCAGCCCCAGCATTTT. Its translation: CASSLVGGARPYSNQPQHF.